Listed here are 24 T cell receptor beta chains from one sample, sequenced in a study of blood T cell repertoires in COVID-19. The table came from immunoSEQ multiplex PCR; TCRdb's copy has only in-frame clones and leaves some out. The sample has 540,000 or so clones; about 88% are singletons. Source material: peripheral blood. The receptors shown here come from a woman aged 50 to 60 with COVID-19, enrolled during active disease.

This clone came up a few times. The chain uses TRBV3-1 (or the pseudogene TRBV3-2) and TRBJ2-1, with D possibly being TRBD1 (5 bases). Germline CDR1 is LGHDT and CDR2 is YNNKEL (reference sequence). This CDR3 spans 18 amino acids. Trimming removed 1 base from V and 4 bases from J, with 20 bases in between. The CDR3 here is CASSQVGPGQGLYNEQFF. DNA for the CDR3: TGTGCCAGCAGCCAAGTCGGCCCAGGGCAGGGCTTATACAATGAGCAGTTCTTC.

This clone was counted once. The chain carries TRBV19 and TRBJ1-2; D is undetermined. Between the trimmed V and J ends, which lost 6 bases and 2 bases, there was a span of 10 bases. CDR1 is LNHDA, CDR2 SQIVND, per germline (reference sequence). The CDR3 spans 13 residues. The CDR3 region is CASSPVPNYGYTF. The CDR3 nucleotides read TGTGCCAGTAGCCCGGTCCCGAACTATGGCTACACCTTC.

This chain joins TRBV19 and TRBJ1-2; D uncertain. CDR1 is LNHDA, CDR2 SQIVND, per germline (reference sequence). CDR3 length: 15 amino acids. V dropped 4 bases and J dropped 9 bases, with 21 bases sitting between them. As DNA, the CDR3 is TGTGCCAGTAGTACGCGGAGAGCCCGGGAATATCGCTACACCTTC. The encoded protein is CASSTRRAREYRYTF.

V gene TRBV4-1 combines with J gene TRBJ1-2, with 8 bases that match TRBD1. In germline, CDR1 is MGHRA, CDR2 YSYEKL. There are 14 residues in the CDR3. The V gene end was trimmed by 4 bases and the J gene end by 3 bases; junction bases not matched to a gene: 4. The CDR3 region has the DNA TGCGCCAGCAGCCCCGGACAGGGCGACTATGGCTACACCTTC. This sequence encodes CASSPGQGDYGYTF.

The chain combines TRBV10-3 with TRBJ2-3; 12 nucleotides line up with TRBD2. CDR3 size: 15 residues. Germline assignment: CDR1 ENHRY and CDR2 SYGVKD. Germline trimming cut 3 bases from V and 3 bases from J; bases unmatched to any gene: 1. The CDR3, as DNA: TGTGCCATCAGTGAACTAGCGGGGGGAACAGATACGCAGTATTTT. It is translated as CAISELAGGTDTQYF.

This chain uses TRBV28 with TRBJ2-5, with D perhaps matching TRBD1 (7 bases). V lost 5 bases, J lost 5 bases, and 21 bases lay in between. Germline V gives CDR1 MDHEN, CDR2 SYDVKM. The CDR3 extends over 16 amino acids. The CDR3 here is CASSPRGDDPWETQYF. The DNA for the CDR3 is TGTGCCAGCAGTCCCAGGGGGGACGACCCCTGGGAGACCCAGTACTTC.

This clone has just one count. The CDR3 reads CASSHLTGKGEAFF. The DNA of the CDR3 is TGTGCCAGCAGCCACCTGACAGGGAAGGGTGAAGCTTTCTTT. The chain carries TRBV28 and TRBJ1-1, with 7 positions matching TRBD1. With V trimmed by 6 bases and J by 7 bases, 11 bases remained unmatched. The CDR3 loop spans 14 amino acids. Looked up from germline, CDR1 is MDHEN and CDR2 is SYDVKM.

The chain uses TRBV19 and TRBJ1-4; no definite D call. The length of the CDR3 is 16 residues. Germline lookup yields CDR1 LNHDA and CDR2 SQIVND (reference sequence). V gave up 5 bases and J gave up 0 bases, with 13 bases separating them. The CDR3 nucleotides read TGTGCCAGTAGTCGAAGACAAGCTGCAACTAATGAAAAACTGTTTTTT. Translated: CASSRRQAATNEKLFF.

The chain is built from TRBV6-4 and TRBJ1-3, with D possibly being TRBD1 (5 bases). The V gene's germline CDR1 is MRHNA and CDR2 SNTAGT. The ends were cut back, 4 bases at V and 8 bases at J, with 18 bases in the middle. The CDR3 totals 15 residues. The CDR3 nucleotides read TGTGCCAGCAGTGCCTCGGGACTCCCCGCGGACACCATATATTTT. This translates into CASSASGLPADTIYF.

This CDR3 is CASGYRENSPLHF. DNA for the CDR3: TGTGCCAGCGGGTACAGGGAAAACTCACCCCTCCACTTT. The J gene is TRBJ1-6, the V gene TRBV6-4; D perhaps matches TRBD1 (6 bases). Germline CDR1 MRHNA, CDR2 SNTAGT. Trimming cost V 8 bases and J 10 bases, with 15 bases left between them. The CDR3 consists of 13 residues.

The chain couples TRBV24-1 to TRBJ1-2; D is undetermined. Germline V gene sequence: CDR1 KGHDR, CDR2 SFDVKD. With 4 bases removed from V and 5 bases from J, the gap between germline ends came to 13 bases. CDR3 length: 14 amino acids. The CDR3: CATSDEGQTYGYTF. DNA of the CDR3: TGTGCCACCAGTGACGAGGGCCAGACATATGGCTACACCTTC.

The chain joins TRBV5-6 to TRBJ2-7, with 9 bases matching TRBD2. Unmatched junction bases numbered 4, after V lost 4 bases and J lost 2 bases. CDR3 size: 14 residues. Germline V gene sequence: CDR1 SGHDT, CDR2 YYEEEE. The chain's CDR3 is CASSALAGPYEQYF. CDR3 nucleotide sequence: TGTGCCAGCAGCGCTCTAGCGGGGCCCTACGAGCAGTACTTC. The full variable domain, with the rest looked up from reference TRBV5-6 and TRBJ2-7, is DAGVTQSPTHLIKTRGQQVTLRCSPKSGHDTVSWYQQALGQGPQFIFQYYEEEERQRGNFPDRFSGHQFPNYSSELNVNALLLGDSALYLCASSALAGPYEQYFGPGTRLTVT.

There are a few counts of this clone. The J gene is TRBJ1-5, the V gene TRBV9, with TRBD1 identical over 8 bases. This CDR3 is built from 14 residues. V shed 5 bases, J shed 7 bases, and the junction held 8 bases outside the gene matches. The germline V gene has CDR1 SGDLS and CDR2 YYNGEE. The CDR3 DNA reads TGTGCCAGCAGTATCGGACAGGGCGGGCAGCCCCAGCATTTT. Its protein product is CASSIGQGGQPQHF.

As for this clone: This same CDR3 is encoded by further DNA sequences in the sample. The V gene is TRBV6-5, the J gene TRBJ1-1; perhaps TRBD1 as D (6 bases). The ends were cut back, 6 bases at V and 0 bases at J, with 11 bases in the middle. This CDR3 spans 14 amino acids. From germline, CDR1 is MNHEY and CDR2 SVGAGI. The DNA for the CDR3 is TGTGCCAGCAGCTATGACAGGCTGAACACTGAAGCTTTCTTT. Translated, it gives CASSYDRLNTEAFF.

DNA for the CDR3: TGTGCCAGCAGCTCCGTGGGGCTGGACGGGACCCAGTACTTC. It codes for CASSSVGLDGTQYF. The rearrangement joins TRBV7-8 to TRBJ2-5; possibly TRBD1 for D (5 bases). Germline CDR1 and CDR2: SGHVS and FQNEAQ. The CDR3 runs 14 residues. Trimming shortened V by 4 bases and J by 7 bases, and 16 bases separated the two germline ends.

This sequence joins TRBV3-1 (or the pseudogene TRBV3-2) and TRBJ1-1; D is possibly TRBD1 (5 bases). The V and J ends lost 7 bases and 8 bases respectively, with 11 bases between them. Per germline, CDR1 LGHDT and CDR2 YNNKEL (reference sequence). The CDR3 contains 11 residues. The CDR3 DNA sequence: TGTGCCAGCATCCGGGGGGGAGAAGCTTTCTTT. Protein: CASIRGGEAFF.

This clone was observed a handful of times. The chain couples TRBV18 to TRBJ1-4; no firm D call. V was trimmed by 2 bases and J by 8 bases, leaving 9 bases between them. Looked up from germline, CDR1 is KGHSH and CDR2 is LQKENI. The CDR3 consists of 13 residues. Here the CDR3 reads CASSPRFGEKLFF. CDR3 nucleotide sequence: TGTGCCAGCTCACCAAGATTCGGGGAAAAACTGTTTTTT.

This chain's CDR3 is CASSLGTGGGEQYF. CDR3 in DNA: TGTGCCAGCAGCCTAGGGACAGGGGGAGGCGAGCAGTACTTC. This sequence joins TRBV5-4 and TRBJ2-7, with 11 bases identical to TRBD1. CDR1 is SGHNT, CDR2 YYREEE, per germline (reference sequence). V lost 4 bases to trimming and J lost 6 bases; unmatched junction nucleotides: 6. The CDR3 has 14 amino acids.

The CDR3 region has the DNA TGTGCCTGGAGTACTGGCAGGTACTCTGGAAACACCATATATTTT. Its translation: CAWSTGRYSGNTIYF. The chain links TRBV30 to TRBJ1-3; D not resolved. Germline V gene data show CDR1 as GTSNPN and CDR2 as SVGIG (reference sequence). Trimming stripped 2 bases from V and 0 bases from J, with 11 bases between. The CDR3 is made up of 15 amino acids.

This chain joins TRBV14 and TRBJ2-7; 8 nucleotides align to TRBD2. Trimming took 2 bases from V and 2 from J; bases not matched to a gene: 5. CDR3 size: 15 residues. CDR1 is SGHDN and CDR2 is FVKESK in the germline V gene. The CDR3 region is CASSQKAGVPYEQYF. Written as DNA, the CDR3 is TGTGCCAGCAGCCAAAAAGCGGGGGTCCCCTACGAGCAGTACTTC.

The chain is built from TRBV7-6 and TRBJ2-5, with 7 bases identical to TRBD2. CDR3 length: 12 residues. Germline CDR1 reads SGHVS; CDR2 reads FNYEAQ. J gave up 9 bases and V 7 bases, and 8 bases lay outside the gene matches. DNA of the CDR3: TGTGCCAGCACGGGGGAGGGCGGGGCCCAGTACTTC. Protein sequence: CASTGEGGAQYF.

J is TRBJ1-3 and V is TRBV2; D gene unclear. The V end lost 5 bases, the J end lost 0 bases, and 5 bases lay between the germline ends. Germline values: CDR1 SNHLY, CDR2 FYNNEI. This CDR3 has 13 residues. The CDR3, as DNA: TGTGCCAGCAGTTCCTACTCTGGAAACACCATATATTTT. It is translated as CASSSYSGNTIYF.

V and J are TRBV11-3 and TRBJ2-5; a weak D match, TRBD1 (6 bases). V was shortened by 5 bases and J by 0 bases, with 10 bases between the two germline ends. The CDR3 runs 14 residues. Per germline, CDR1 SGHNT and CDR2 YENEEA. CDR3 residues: CASSPRQDQETQYF. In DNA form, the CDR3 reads TGTGCCAGCAGCCCACGACAGGACCAAGAGACCCAGTACTTC. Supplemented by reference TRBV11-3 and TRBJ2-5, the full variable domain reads EAGVVQSPRYKIIEKKQPVAFWCNPISGHNTLYWYLQNLGQGPELLIRYENEEAVDDSQLPKDRFSAERLKGVDSTLKIQPAELGDSAVYLCASSPRQDQETQYFGPGTRLLVL.

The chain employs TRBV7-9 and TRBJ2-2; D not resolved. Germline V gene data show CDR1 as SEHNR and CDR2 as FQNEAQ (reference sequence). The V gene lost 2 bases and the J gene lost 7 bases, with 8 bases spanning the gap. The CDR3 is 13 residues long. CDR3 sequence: CASSLRGDGELFF. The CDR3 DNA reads TGTGCCAGCAGCTTACGCGGAGACGGGGAGCTGTTTTTT. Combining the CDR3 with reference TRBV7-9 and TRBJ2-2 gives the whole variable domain DTGVSQNPRHKITKRGQNVTFRCDPISEHNRLYWYRQTLGQGPEFLTYFQNEAQLEKSRLLSDRFSAERPKGSFSTLEIQRTEQGDSAMYLCASSLRGDGELFFGEGSRLTVL.